This TCR beta chain was recorded in a study of Graves' ophthalmopathy and Graves' hyperthyroidism. Patients were left out if they had other autoimmune diseases, uncontrolled infections, pregnancy or lactation. CDR3 regions of TCR beta were amplified from RNA transcripts. First-round RT-PCR employed HTBI primers, with a second-round multiplex PCR after it. TCRdb used MiXCR to reprocess the multiplex PCR reads, holding one entry per CDR3 protein. The sample contains 200,000 to 250,000 distinct CDR3 sequences, around a fifth of which appear only once. The sample holds many counts of this clonotype. Its antigen is unknown. General study results and limits: Between ophthalmopathy and stable hyperthyroidism, a 13-signature model drew a separation with 87.88% sensitivity and roughly 78% specificity. Most thyroid clonotypes expanded beyond 0.001 frequency were also found in blood.

Trimming shortened V by 6 bases and J by 10 bases, and 19 bases separated the two germline ends. Germline V lookup: CDR1 MNHNS, CDR2 SASEGT. The CDR3 runs 15 residues. The chain is built from TRBV6-1 and TRBJ1-6, with a possible D match to TRBD1 (6 bases). Sequencing was performed on peripheral blood. The clonotype originates from a woman in her 50s with Graves' ophthalmopathy. The CDR3 bases are TGTGCCAGCAGCCAGGGGAACAGGGAGGGGTCACCCCTCCACTTT. It codes for CASSQGNREGSPLHF.